This T cell receptor beta chain came from a study of cytomegalovirus exposure and HLA in healthy donors. The PCR ran on 60 Vbeta and 13 Jbeta primers. The table came from immunoSEQ multiplex PCR; TCRdb's copy has only in-frame clones and leaves some out. This sample contains 60,000 to 70,000 clones. Germline V lookup: CDR1 SGHTA, CDR2 FQGNSA. The CDR3 length is 14 residues. The trim removed 3 bases at V and 0 bases at J, leaving 2 bases unmatched. The clonotype originates from a boy aged 10-17 years in good health and CMV-seronegative. This chain connects TRBV7-2 to TRBJ2-7; 7 bases map to TRBD2. The sample taken for sequencing was PBMCs. For the CDR3, the DNA is TGTGCCAGCAGCTTCGGCGGGAGCTCCTACGAGCAGTACTTC. It specifies CASSFGGSSYEQYF.